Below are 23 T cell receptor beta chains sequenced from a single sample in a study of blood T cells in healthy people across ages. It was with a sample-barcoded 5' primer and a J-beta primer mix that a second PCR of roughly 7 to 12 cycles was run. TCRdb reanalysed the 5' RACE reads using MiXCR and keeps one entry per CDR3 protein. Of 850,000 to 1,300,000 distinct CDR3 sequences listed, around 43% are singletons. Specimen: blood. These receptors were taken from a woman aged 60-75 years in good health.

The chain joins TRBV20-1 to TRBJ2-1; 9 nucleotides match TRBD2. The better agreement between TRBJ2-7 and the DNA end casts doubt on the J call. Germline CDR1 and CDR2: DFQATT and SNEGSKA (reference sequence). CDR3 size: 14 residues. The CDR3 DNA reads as TGCAGTGCTAGCAGGACTAGCGTTTCCTACGAGCAGTACTTC. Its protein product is CSASRTSVSYEQYF.

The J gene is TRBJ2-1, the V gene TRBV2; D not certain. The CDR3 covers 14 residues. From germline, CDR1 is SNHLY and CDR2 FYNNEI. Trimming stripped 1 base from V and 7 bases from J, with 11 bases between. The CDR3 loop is CASSEVVRKNEQFF. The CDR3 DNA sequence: TGTGCCAGCAGTGAAGTGGTCAGAAAAAATGAGCAGTTCTTC. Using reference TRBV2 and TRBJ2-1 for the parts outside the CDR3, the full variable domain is EPEVTQTPSHQVTQMGQEVILRCVPISNHLYFYWYRQILGQKVEFLVSFYNNEISEKSEIFDDQFSVERPDGSNFTLKIRSTKLEDSAMYFCASSEVVRKNEQFFGPGTRLTVL.

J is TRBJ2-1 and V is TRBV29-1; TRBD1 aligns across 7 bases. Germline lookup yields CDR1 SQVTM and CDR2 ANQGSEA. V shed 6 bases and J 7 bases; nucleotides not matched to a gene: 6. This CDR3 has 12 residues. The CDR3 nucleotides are TGCAGCGTGACAGGGCCGTGGAATGAGCAGTTCTTC. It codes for CSVTGPWNEQFF.

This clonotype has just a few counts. CDR3 bases: TGTGCCAGCAGTTATCAGGGTATAGGTAGCACATTCTACGAGCAGTACTTC. This gives the protein CASSYQGIGSTFYEQYF. The chain links TRBV6-5 to TRBJ2-7; possibly TRBD1 for D (5 bases). This CDR3 has 17 amino acids. Deletions cut 3 bases from V and 3 bases from J, with 21 bases between. The germline V gene has CDR1 MNHEY and CDR2 SVGAGI.

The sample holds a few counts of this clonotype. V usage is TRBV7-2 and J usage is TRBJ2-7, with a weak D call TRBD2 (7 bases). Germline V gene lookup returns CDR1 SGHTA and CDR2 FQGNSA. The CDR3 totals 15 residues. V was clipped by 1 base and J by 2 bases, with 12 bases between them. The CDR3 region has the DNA TGTGCCAGCAGCTTAGTCCGGGGGGCCCCCTACGAGCAGTACTTC. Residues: CASSLVRGAPYEQYF.

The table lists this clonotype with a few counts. CDR3 DNA: TGTGCCACCAGCGGACGGACCGGGACTAGCTCGACCTACGAGCAGTACTTC. This gives the protein CATSGRTGTSSTYEQYF. The rearrangement uses TRBV15 and TRBJ2-7; TRBD2 matches at 9 bases. The ends lost 5 bases at V and 2 bases at J; junction bases unmatched: 13. CDR1 and CDR2 (germline): LNHNV, YYDKDF (reference sequence). The CDR3 is 17 amino acids.

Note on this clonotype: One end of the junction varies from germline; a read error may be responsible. CDR3 in DNA: TGTGCCAGCAGTTTATTTGGCACCCCTTCAAAAAACTGTGGCTACACCTTC. Translating it yields CASSLFGTPSKNCGYTF. This chain connects TRBV27 to TRBJ1-2; no clear D gene. The CDR3 totals 17 residues. Germline CDR1 reads MNHEY; CDR2 reads SMNVEV (reference sequence).

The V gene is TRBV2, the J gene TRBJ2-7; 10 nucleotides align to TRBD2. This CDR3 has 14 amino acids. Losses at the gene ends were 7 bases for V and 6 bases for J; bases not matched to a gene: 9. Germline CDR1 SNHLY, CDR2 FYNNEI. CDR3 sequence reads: CASKVSSGSPEQYF. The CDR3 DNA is TGTGCCAGCAAGGTTTCTAGCGGGAGCCCCGAGCAGTACTTC.

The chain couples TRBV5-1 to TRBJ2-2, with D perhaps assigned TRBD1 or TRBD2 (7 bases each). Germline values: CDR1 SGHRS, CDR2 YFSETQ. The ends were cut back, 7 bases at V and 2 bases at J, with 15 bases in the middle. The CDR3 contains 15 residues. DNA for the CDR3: TGCGCCAGCCGAGCGGGACAGCCAAACACCGGGGAGCTGTTTTTT. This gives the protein CASRAGQPNTGELFF.

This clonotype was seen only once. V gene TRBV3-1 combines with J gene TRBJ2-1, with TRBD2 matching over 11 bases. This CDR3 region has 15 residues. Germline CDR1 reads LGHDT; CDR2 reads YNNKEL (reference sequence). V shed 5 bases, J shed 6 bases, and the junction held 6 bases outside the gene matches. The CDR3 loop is CASSETSGVGNEQFF. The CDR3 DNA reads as TGTGCCAGCAGCGAGACTAGCGGGGTTGGCAATGAGCAGTTCTTC.

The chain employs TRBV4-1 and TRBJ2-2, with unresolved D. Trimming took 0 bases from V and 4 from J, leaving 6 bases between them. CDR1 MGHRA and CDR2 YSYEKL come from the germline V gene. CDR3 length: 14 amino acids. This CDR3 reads CASSQDQRTGELFF. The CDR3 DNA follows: TGCGCCAGCAGCCAAGATCAGCGCACCGGGGAGCTGTTTTTT.

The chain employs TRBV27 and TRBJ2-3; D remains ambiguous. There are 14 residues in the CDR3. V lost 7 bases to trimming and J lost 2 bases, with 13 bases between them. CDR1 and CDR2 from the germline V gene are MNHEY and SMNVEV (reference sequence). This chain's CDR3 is CASKWNRDTDTQYF. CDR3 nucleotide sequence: TGTGCCAGCAAGTGGAACAGAGACACAGATACGCAGTATTTT.

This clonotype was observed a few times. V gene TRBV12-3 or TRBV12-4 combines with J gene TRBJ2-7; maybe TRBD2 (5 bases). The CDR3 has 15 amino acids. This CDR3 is CPLLGARSGSYEQYF. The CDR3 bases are TGTCCCCTGCTAGGCGCTAGGAGCGGCTCCTACGAGCAGTACTTC.

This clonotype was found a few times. The CDR3 bases are TGTGCCAGCAGCGCGAGCGGGGGGAGGGATACGCAGTATTTT. Protein sequence: CASSASGGRDTQYF. The V call is TRBV9, the J call TRBJ2-3; 9 bases line up with TRBD2. J was trimmed by 6 bases and V by 3 bases; bases with no gene match: 5. This CDR3 spans 14 amino acids. CDR1 is SGDLS, CDR2 YYNGEE, per germline.

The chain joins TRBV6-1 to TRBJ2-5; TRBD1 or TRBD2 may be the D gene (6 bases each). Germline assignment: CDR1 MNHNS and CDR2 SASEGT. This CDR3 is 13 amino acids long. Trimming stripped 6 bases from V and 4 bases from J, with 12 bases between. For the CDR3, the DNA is TGTGCCAGCAGGGAAAGGGGGGTAGAGACCCAGTACTTC. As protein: CASRERGVETQYF.

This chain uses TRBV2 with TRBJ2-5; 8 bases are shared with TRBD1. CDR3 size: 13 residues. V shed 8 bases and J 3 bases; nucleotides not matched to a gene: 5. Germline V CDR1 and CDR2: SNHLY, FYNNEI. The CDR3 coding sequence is TGTGCCAGCTCCGACAGGGGAGAAGAGACCCAGTACTTC. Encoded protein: CASSDRGEETQYF. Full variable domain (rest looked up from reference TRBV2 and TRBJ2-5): EPEVTQTPSHQVTQMGQEVILRCVPISNHLYFYWYRQILGQKVEFLVSFYNNEISEKSEIFDDQFSVERPDGSNFTLKIRSTKLEDSAMYFCASSDRGEETQYFGPGTRLLVL.

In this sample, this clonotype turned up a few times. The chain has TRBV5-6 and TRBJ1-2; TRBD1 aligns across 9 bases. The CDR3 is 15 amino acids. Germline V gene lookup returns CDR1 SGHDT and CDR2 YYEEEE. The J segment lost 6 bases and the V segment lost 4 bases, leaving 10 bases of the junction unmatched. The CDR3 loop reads CASSLPGTGIHGYTF. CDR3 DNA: TGTGCCAGCAGCCTCCCCGGGACAGGGATCCATGGCTACACCTTC.

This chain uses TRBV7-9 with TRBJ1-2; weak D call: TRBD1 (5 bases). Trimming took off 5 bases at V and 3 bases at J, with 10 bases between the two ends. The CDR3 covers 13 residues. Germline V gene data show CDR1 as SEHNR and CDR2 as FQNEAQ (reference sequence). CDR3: CASSDGTDYGYTF. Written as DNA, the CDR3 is TGTGCCAGCAGCGACGGGACGGACTATGGCTACACCTTC.

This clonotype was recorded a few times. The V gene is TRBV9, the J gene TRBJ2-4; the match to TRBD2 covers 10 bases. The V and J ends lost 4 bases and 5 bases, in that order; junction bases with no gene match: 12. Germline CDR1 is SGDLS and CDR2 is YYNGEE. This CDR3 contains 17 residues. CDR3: CASSPIGMSGRENIQYF. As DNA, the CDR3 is TGTGCCAGCAGCCCCATTGGGATGAGCGGGAGGGAAAACATTCAGTACTTC.

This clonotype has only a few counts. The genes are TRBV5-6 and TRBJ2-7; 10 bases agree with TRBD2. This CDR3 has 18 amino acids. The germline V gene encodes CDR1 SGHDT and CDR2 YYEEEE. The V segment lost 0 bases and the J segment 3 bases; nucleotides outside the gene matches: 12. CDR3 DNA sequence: TGTGCCAGCAGCTTGGAGGGTATAGGAGCGGGAGGGGGCTACGAGCAGTACTTC. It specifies CASSLEGIGAGGGYEQYF.

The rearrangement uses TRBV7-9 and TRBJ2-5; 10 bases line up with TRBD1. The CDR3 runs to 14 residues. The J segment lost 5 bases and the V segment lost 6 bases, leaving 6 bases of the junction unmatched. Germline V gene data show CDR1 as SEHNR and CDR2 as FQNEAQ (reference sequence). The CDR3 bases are TGTGCCAGCAGACGGGACAGGGGTTCGGAGACCCAGTACTTC. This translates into CASRRDRGSETQYF.

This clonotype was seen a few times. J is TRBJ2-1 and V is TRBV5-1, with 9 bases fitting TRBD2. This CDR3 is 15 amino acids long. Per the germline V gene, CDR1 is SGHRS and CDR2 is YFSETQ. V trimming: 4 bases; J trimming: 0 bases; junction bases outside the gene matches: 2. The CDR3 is CASSAGGGSYNEQFF. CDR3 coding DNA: TGCGCCAGCAGCGCGGGGGGGGGCTCCTACAATGAGCAGTTCTTC.

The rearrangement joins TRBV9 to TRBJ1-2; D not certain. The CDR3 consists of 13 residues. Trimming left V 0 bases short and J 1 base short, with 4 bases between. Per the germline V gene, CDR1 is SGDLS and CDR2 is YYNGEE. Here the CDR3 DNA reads TGTGCCAGCAGCGTAGTCAGTAACTATGGCTACACCTTC. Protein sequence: CASSVVSNYGYTF. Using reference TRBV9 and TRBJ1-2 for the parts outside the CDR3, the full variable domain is DSGVTQTPKHLITATGQRVTLRCSPRSGDLSVYWYQQSLDQGLQFLIQYYNGEERAKGNILERFSAQQFPDLHSELNLSSLELGDSALYFCASSVVSNYGYTFGSGTRLTVV.